This T cell receptor beta chain emerged from a study of blood T cells in healthy people across ages. Total RNA was extracted at no less than 6 micrograms per sample. Then a second PCR, running roughly 7 to 11 cycles, was carried out with a sample-barcoded 5' primer and a J-beta primer mix. One entry per CDR3 protein results from TCRdb running MiXCR on the 5' RACE reads. Among 700,000 to 950,000 distinct CDR3 sequences, about three fifths were seen once, and the ten largest hold over 20%. The receptor was derived from a young man in good health. Sequencing input: blood.

CDR3 bases: TGTGCCAGTGACCGTGGACTGCCTAAAACTTCCTACGAGCAGTACTTC. Residues: CASDRGLPKTSYEQYF. The V and J genes are TRBV6-6 and TRBJ2-7; D perhaps matches TRBD2 (5 bases). Germline V CDR1 and CDR2: MNHNY, SVGAGI (reference sequence). The CDR3 is 16 amino acids. V was pared by 9 bases and J by 1 base, with 22 bases between.